Reported below is one T cell receptor (beta chain). This clonotype appeared many times. The target of this receptor is not known. No per-base quality is available; no much larger clone lies one base away. Hyperthyroidism patients were newly diagnosed, were aged 18 to 65 years, and had a disease duration under 2 months. Patients were excluded if they had other autoimmune diseases, uncontrolled infections, pregnancy or lactation. Diagnosis was based on clinical symptoms, serum thyroxine, TRAb, thyroid ultrasound and orbital computed tomography. Trizol reagent was used to extract the total RNA, and its quality was then checked on an Agilent 2100 Bioanalyzer. The sample is drawn from a study of Graves' ophthalmopathy and Graves' hyperthyroidism listed by TCRdb under 2018. Regarding the study in general: Stable hyperthyroidism was defined as no progression to ophthalmopathy within 18 months of follow-up. Following sampling, methimazole starting at 30 mg daily was administered to hyperthyroidism patients, and high-dose intravenous methylprednisolone was administered to ophthalmopathy patients. In roughly 6 hyperthyroidism patients, the T-cell repertoires found in thyroid tissue were compared with those found in blood. To tell Graves' ophthalmopathy apart from Graves' hyperthyroidism, and to predict which patients would progress to ophthalmopathy, the study relied on TCR beta repertoire signatures. In total, approximately 130 blood samples were TCR-sequenced: approximately 40 ophthalmopathy, around 75 hyperthyroidism and 17 hyperthyroidism-to-ophthalmopathy patients. An independent validation cohort comprised 18 hyperthyroidism patients and over 15 patients who later progressed from hyperthyroidism to ophthalmopathy. To explore V-J signatures that distinguish ophthalmopathy from hyperthyroidism, a discovery set of 100 patients was enrolled, made up of 40 to 45 with ophthalmopathy and 55 to 65 with stable hyperthyroidism.

Compared with germline, V lacks 3 bases and J lacks 5 bases; bases without a gene match: 2. From the cysteine through the phenylalanine, the CDR3 covers 14 amino acids. The DNA shown is the 42-base CDR3, in frame from base 1. The germline V gene (reference sequence) sets CDR1 to SEHNR and CDR2 to FQNEAQ. For repertoire sequencing, the TCR beta CDR3 regions were amplified from RNA transcripts. The first round of RT-PCR was done with HTBI primers and the Qiagen OneStep RT-PCR kit, and was followed by a second round of multiplex PCR, then size selection and purification. Libraries were sequenced on an Illumina HiSeq2000 using paired-end 100 bp reads. Regarding the original processing steps: SOAPnuke was used to process the reads, removing any read that contained adapters or uncalled bases, had a mean Phred below 15, or lacked an exact match to the constant primer or identifier. COPE v1.2.5 was used to merge the high-quality paired reads. Each unique nucleotide sequence was treated as a clonotype, and MiTCR v1.1 was used to align the clonotypes to the IMGT TRB V, D and J references. The analysis was limited to V-J combinations with a frequency above 0.0001, which together covered 99.2% of repertoires. A TCR clonal expansion and chaos score per V-J combination was defined as the ratio of F50 clonal expansion to chaos observed in the TCRdist matrix. Features were reduced by Welch's t-statistics and random forest to around 14 V-J combinations, which fed a naive Bayes classifier. The Morisita-Horn index was used to measure how similar the thyroid and blood repertoires were. TCRdb redid the processing of the public reads, applying fastp at Q25 and MiXCR, and retained in-frame beta chains. Rows are combined by CDR3 protein, so each entry shows the most common genes and DNA. None of the V and J calls come from the authors' own analysis; TCRdb made them. Here the sample has around 1.1 million distinct CDR3 sequences; about 36% occur a single time. In total, the top ten clones hold more than 9.5% of the sample.

The research as a whole found: In validation, the model predicted ophthalmopathy progression with about 70% sensitivity and around 72% specificity; 12 predicted patients were CT-confirmed with GO in a median of 6.5 months. Most expanded thyroid clonotypes with frequency above 0.001 were also detected in blood, suggesting blood repertoires may reflect the thyroid immune response. In cross-validation, the 13-signature model distinguished ophthalmopathy from stable hyperthyroidism with around 90% sensitivity and roughly 81% specificity, while in the test set the corresponding values were about 80% and 75%. No statistical method was used to predetermine the sample size, and group allocation was not hidden from the investigators.

Sequencing was carried out using peripheral blood or thyroid tissue (not recorded which). The chain is made from TRBV7-9 and TRBJ1-5, and 9 junctional nucleotides match TRBD1. The sequence was collected from an adult man with Graves' hyperthyroidism. The sequenced DNA is TGTGCCAGCAGCTTCGGGACAGGGTATCAGCCCCAGCATTTT. Its amino acids are CASSFGTGYQPQHF.